Sequencing of this TCR beta chain was carried out in a study of blood T cell repertoires in COVID-19. At the level of the study: T cells, B-cell-depleted T cells, or PBMCs supplied cDNA or gDNA.

Cohort allocation depended upon clinical history that participants reported. Per the study methods: Nucleated cell counts were estimated from reference gene primer amplification. Profiled with immunoSEQ multiplex PCR; TCRdb holds only in-frame clones, not every one. The V and J calls and the clone size are those of that table, but D and trimming were determined from the DNA. Of a few hundred thousand clones listed, approximately 89% are singletons. Looked up from germline, CDR1 is LNHNV and CDR2 is YYDKDF (reference sequence). V dropped 0 bases and J dropped 8 bases, with 17 bases sitting between them. The CDR3 runs to 17 residues.

Sequencing used PBMCs or T cells enriched from blood (not recorded which). V and J are TRBV15 and TRBJ1-6; D is unclear. The sequence came from a middle-aged woman who had been exposed to COVID-19. CDR3 DNA: TGTGCCACCAGCAGAGATGTTCCGAGGGTCCAGGATTCACCCCTCCACTTT. Its protein is CATSRDVPRVQDSPLHF.